This is a list of T cell receptor beta chains from one sample in a study of identical twins. In TCRdb, the 5' RACE reads were re-called with MiXCR into one record per CDR3 protein. The data hold under 900,000 distinct CDR3 sequences, with 9% to 15% observed a single time. In addition, the sample was reused for a study of yellow fever vaccine responses in identical twins.

The sequencing input was PBMCs. The receptors come from a woman aged 18-29 years in good health. Both conserved end residues are part of each CDR3. A D gene is named only where the DNA matches it firmly. The size field is filled for only some rows; it gives once, few, many or a size class.

J gene: TRBJ1-2
CDR3 length: 16
V gene: TRBV4-1
clone size: -
D gene: TRBD1
CDR3 DNA: TGCGCCAGCAGCCTCACCAAGGGGGCCCCTAACTATGGCTACACCTTC
CDR3 protein: CASSLTKGAPNYGYTF

J gene: TRBJ2-2
CDR3 length: 13
V gene: TRBV20-1
clone size: -
D gene: -
CDR3 DNA: TGCAGTGCTAGCGAGGGCGTCACCGGGGAGCTGTTTTTT
CDR3 protein: CSASEGVTGELFF

J gene: TRBJ1-1
CDR3 length: 13
V gene: TRBV27
clone size: many
D gene: -
CDR3 DNA: TGTGCCAGCAGCGACAGGCGTTTGACTGAAGCTTTCTTT
CDR3 protein: CASSDRRLTEAFF

J gene: TRBJ1-2
CDR3 length: 14
V gene: TRBV12-3/TRBV12-4
clone size: -
D gene: TRBD1
CDR3 DNA: TGTGCCAGCAGAGGACAGGGGAGGGACTATGGCTACACCTTC
CDR3 protein: CASRGQGRDYGYTF

J gene: TRBJ2-7
CDR3 length: 15
V gene: TRBV7-9
clone size: few
D gene: TRBD2
CDR3 DNA: TGTGCCAGCAGCTTGGGACTAGCGATGGGATACGAGCAGTACTTC
CDR3 protein: CASSLGLAMGYEQYF

J gene: TRBJ2-7
CDR3 length: 16
V gene: TRBV12-3/TRBV12-4
clone size: few
D gene: -
CDR3 DNA: TGTGCCAGCAGTCCCCGAGCTAGCGAGACCGCCTACGAGCAGTACTTC
CDR3 protein: CASSPRASETAYEQYF

J gene: TRBJ2-7
CDR3 length: 14
V gene: TRBV7-6
clone size: -
D gene: TRBD2
CDR3 DNA: TGTGCCAGCAGCTCTTGGCGGGAGGCCTACGAGCAGTACTTC
CDR3 protein: CASSSWREAYEQYF

J gene: TRBJ2-7
CDR3 length: 12
V gene: TRBV7-2
clone size: few
D gene: -
CDR3 DNA: TGTGCCAGCAGCTTAGTACCCTCCGAGCAGTACTTC
CDR3 protein: CASSLVPSEQYF

J gene: TRBJ1-1
CDR3 length: 14
V gene: TRBV7-9
clone size: few
D gene: -
CDR3 DNA: TGTGCCAGCAGCTTAGCCCCGGGGGGCCCTGAAGCTTTCTTT
CDR3 protein: CASSLAPGGPEAFF

J gene: TRBJ2-2
CDR3 length: 15
V gene: TRBV5-5
clone size: -
D gene: TRBD2
CDR3 DNA: TGTGCCAGCAGCTGGGGGGGGACCACCACCGGGGAGCTGTTTTTT
CDR3 protein: CASSWGGTTTGELFF

J gene: TRBJ2-3
CDR3 length: 17
V gene: TRBV2
clone size: -
D gene: TRBD2
CDR3 DNA: TGTGCCATCAGTTTTGCGACTAGCGCTATGGCGACAGATACGCAGTATTTT
CDR3 protein: CAISFATSAMATDTQYF

J gene: TRBJ2-2
CDR3 length: 16
V gene: TRBV5-1
clone size: -
D gene: TRBD2
CDR3 DNA: TGCGCCAGCAGCCCAGGAGCGGGATCTATAACCGGGGAGCTGTTTTTT
CDR3 protein: CASSPGAGSITGELFF

J gene: TRBJ1-2
CDR3 length: 16
V gene: TRBV3-1
clone size: -
D gene: TRBD1
CDR3 DNA: TGTGCCAGCAGCCCGGGGTGGGACAGGGGGCTTCGAGGCTACACCTTC
CDR3 protein: CASSPGWDRGLRGYTF

J gene: TRBJ2-1
CDR3 length: 15
V gene: TRBV5-1
clone size: few
D gene: -
CDR3 DNA: TGCGCCAGCAGCTTGGAGGGTCGGGAATACAATGAGCAGTTCTTC
CDR3 protein: CASSLEGREYNEQFF

J gene: TRBJ2-5
CDR3 length: 16
V gene: TRBV7-9
clone size: -
D gene: TRBD1
CDR3 DNA: TGTGCCAGCAGCTTCGGCGTGGCAGGGGGCTTGAAGACCCAGTACTTC
CDR3 protein: CASSFGVAGGLKTQYF

J gene: TRBJ2-5
CDR3 length: 14
V gene: TRBV12-3/TRBV12-4
clone size: few
D gene: TRBD1
CDR3 DNA: TGTGCCAGCAGTCCTACAGGGGGGATAGAGACCCAGTACTTC
CDR3 protein: CASSPTGGIETQYF

J gene: TRBJ2-3
CDR3 length: 17
V gene: TRBV6-1
clone size: few
D gene: TRBD2
CDR3 DNA: TGTGCCAGCAGTCTGGACCTAGCGGGGGGGCGCACAGATACGCAGTATTTT
CDR3 protein: CASSLDLAGGRTDTQYF

J gene: TRBJ2-3
CDR3 length: 16
V gene: TRBV12-3/TRBV12-4
clone size: -
D gene: TRBD1
CDR3 DNA: TGTGCCAGCACCATCCCCCCGGGACAGGGCACCGATACGCAGTATTTT
CDR3 protein: CASTIPPGQGTDTQYF

J gene: TRBJ2-1
CDR3 length: 14
V gene: TRBV6-2/TRBV6-3
clone size: many
D gene: -
CDR3 DNA: TGTGCCAGCAGTTTTCGGGGGGCCAACAATGAGCAGTTCTTC
CDR3 protein: CASSFRGANNEQFF

J gene: TRBJ1-5
CDR3 length: 15
V gene: TRBV28
clone size: many
D gene: TRBD1
CDR3 DNA: TGTGCCAGCAGTTTCGGACAGGGGCATAGTCAGCCCCAGCATTTT
CDR3 protein: CASSFGQGHSQPQHF

J gene: TRBJ1-2
CDR3 length: 13
V gene: TRBV15
clone size: -
D gene: -
CDR3 DNA: TGTGCCACCGCTTCTGGGGGCCGGTATGGCTACACCTTC
CDR3 protein: CATASGGRYGYTF

J gene: TRBJ1-5
CDR3 length: 14
V gene: TRBV7-9
clone size: -
D gene: -
CDR3 DNA: TGTGCCAGCAGCTCTGCAGGGGGCAATCAGCCCCAGCATTTT
CDR3 protein: CASSSAGGNQPQHF

J gene: TRBJ2-1
CDR3 length: 12
V gene: TRBV12-3/TRBV12-4
clone size: many
D gene: -
CDR3 DNA: TGTGCCAGCAGTGCCCCGGGGAGGGAGCAGTTCTTC
CDR3 protein: CASSAPGREQFF

J gene: TRBJ2-3
CDR3 length: 15
V gene: TRBV29-1
clone size: many
D gene: TRBD2
CDR3 DNA: TGCAGCGTTGCCGGGCCGGGACTAAGCACAGATACGCAGTATTTT
CDR3 protein: CSVAGPGLSTDTQYF

J gene: TRBJ2-1
CDR3 length: 13
V gene: TRBV12-3/TRBV12-4
clone size: -
D gene: -
CDR3 DNA: TGTGCCAGCAGGCCGACGACCTACAATGAGCAGTTCTTC
CDR3 protein: CASRPTTYNEQFF

J gene: TRBJ2-3
CDR3 length: 14
V gene: TRBV7-9
clone size: -
D gene: TRBD2
CDR3 DNA: TGTGCCAGCAGCTTGAAGCGGGAAGGAGATACGCAGTATTTT
CDR3 protein: CASSLKREGDTQYF

J gene: TRBJ2-1
CDR3 length: 14
V gene: TRBV7-2
clone size: many
D gene: TRBD2
CDR3 DNA: TGTGCCAGCAGCTTAGCGAGCGGGGCGGGTGAGCAGTTCTTC
CDR3 protein: CASSLASGAGEQFF

J gene: TRBJ2-7
CDR3 length: 14
V gene: TRBV12-3/TRBV12-4
clone size: -
D gene: TRBD1
CDR3 DNA: TGTGCCAGCACCTGGGGGGACAGGGACAACGAGCAGTACTTC
CDR3 protein: CASTWGDRDNEQYF

J gene: TRBJ2-5
CDR3 length: 15
V gene: TRBV6-5
clone size: -
D gene: TRBD2
CDR3 DNA: TGTGCCAGCAGTTACAGGCGGGAGACTCAAGAGACCCAGTACTTC
CDR3 protein: CASSYRRETQETQYF

J gene: TRBJ2-1
CDR3 length: 13
V gene: TRBV6-1
clone size: -
D gene: -
CDR3 DNA: TGTGCCAGCAGTGAAAGTCTTAACAATGAGCAGTTCTTC
CDR3 protein: CASSESLNNEQFF

J gene: TRBJ1-3
CDR3 length: 11
V gene: TRBV11-2
clone size: few
D gene: -
CDR3 DNA: TGTGCCAGCTCCTCCCTCGCCACCATATATTTT
CDR3 protein: CASSSLATIYF

J gene: TRBJ1-2
CDR3 length: 12
V gene: TRBV2
clone size: few
D gene: TRBD1
CDR3 DNA: TGTGCCAGCAGACCCTACAGGGGCGGCTACACCTTC
CDR3 protein: CASRPYRGGYTF

J gene: TRBJ1-6
CDR3 length: 12
V gene: TRBV11-2
clone size: many
D gene: -
CDR3 DNA: TGTGCCAGCAGCAGAGTGGGATCACCCCTCCACTTT
CDR3 protein: CASSRVGSPLHF

J gene: TRBJ1-6
CDR3 length: 15
V gene: TRBV28
clone size: few
D gene: TRBD1
CDR3 DNA: TGTGCCAGCAGGACACGGGACAGGGCGGCTTCACCCCTCCACTTT
CDR3 protein: CASRTRDRAASPLHF

J gene: TRBJ2-7
CDR3 length: 20
V gene: TRBV28
clone size: few
D gene: TRBD2
CDR3 DNA: TGTGCCAGCAGCAAACCGGGACTAGCGAGGGAAGGTATTAGGTACCACGAGCAGTACTTC
CDR3 protein: CASSKPGLAREGIRYHEQYF

J gene: TRBJ2-2
CDR3 length: 15
V gene: TRBV5-1
clone size: many
D gene: TRBD2
CDR3 DNA: TGTGCCAGCAGCCTACTAGCGGGAGACACCGGGGAGCTGTTTTTT
CDR3 protein: CASSLLAGDTGELFF